These 2 T cell receptor beta chains came from one sample sequenced in a study of blood T cell repertoires in COVID-19. The data were produced by immunoSEQ multiplex PCR, yet TCRdb's version contains in-frame clones alone and is incomplete. The sample includes some 400,000 clones, 80% to 90% of them seen just once. The sample consisted of peripheral blood. The receptors come from a woman aged 60-70 years with COVID-19, enrolled during active disease.

The rearrangement joins TRBV9 to TRBJ2-2; D is undetermined. Trimming stripped 0 bases from V and 7 bases from J, with 4 bases between. This CDR3 has 12 residues. Germline assignment: CDR1 SGDLS and CDR2 YYNGEE. CDR3 nucleotide sequence: TGTGCCAGCAGCGTAGTTCACGGGGAGCTGTTTTTT. Its translation is CASSVVHGELFF.

V usage is TRBV6-5 and J usage is TRBJ1-3, with D unclear. Germline CDR1 MNHEY, CDR2 SVGAGI. V dropped 0 bases and J dropped 2 bases, with 8 bases sitting between them. The CDR3 spans 15 residues. CDR3 sequence: CASSYSANAGNTIYF. DNA for the CDR3: TGTGCCAGCAGTTACTCGGCAAATGCTGGAAACACCATATATTTT.